This note documents a single T cell receptor beta chain sequence. Its antigen remains unknown. The data belong to a study of vaccination and CD4 T cells after COVID-19. Across the study: For control cultures, the treatment was a CEFX pool, an HIV-1 Nef pool, or no peptide.

Researchers used the Oncomine TCR Beta short-read assay to sequence DNA from cultured CD4+ T cells. In this case, cultured CD4+ T cells provided the extracted genomic DNA. TCRdb re-called the PCR reads through MiXCR, storing one row per CDR3 protein. The table has about 11,000 distinct CDR3 sequences, about 32% seen once. The treatment was: roughly 10-day PBMC culture with coronavirus spike peptide pools or control peptides (ViraFEST assay). The collection of CD4+ T cells from the unexposed donor took place before the COVID-19 pandemic (2011-2018). ViraFEST stimulated the growth of antigen-specific T cells using peptide pools and subsequently profiled their TCRs by sequencing. V lost 4 bases and J 7 bases, leaving 14 bases between the germline ends. The CDR3 extends over 14 amino acids. Per germline, CDR1 MNHEY and CDR2 SVGAGI.

The sample was CD4+ T cells from blood, cultured in vitro. This sequence was found in a human donor in good health. This sequence joins TRBV6-5 and TRBJ2-1; the D gene is possibly TRBD2 (5 bases). CDR3 region: CASSLRGGGNEQFF. CDR3 nucleotides: TGTGCCAGCAGTTTACGTGGCGGCGGGAATGAGCAGTTCTTC.